Presented here are 24 T cell receptor beta chains from one specimen sequenced in a study of radiotherapy plus CTLA-4 blockade in lung cancer. Assay: immunoSEQ multiplex PCR; the TCRdb copy retains only in-frame clones and omits some. Among some 110,000 clones, about 77% were seen once, and the ten largest hold 4.5% to 5.5%. The starting material was peripheral blood, obtained from a patient treated with radiotherapy plus ipilimumab. The receptors come from a human donor with non-small cell lung cancer who had a partial response to radiotherapy plus ipilimumab.

This clone was picked up a small number of times. The V call is TRBV6-5, the J call TRBJ1-2, with no clear D. The CDR3 length is 14 residues. The V end lost 0 bases, the J end lost 1 base, and 6 bases lay between the germline ends. Germline CDR1 reads MNHEY; CDR2 reads SVGAGI. The CDR3 nucleotides read TGTGCCAGCAGTTACTCAGCTATTAACTATGGCTACACCTTC. As protein: CASSYSAINYGYTF.

The gene calls are TRBV9 and TRBJ2-1; possible D gene TRBD2, 6 bases. The CDR3 extends over 16 amino acids. V lost 0 bases and J lost 5, with 15 bases in between. Germline CDR1 is SGDLS and CDR2 is YYNGEE. The CDR3 reads CASSVGAGRADNEQFF. As DNA, the CDR3 is TGTGCCAGCAGCGTAGGAGCGGGTAGAGCCGACAATGAGCAGTTCTTC. Filled out from reference TRBV9 and TRBJ2-1, the complete variable domain reads DSGVTQTPKHLITATGQRVTLRCSPRSGDLSVYWYQQSLDQGLQFLIQYYNGEERAKGNILERFSAQQFPDLHSELNLSSLELGDSALYFCASSVGAGRADNEQFFGPGTRLTVL.

This sequence joins TRBV29-1 and TRBJ1-1, with 7 bases lining up with TRBD1. V shed 3 bases, J shed 1 base, and the junction held 5 bases outside the gene matches. The CDR3 extends over 14 amino acids. Per the germline V gene, CDR1 is SQVTM and CDR2 is ANQGSEA. CDR3 loop: CSVDPGQRNTEAFF. Here the CDR3 DNA reads TGCAGCGTTGATCCGGGACAGAGGAACACTGAAGCTTTCTTT.

The chain links TRBV7-9 to TRBJ1-4, with a possible D match to TRBD1 (5 bases). Looked up from germline, CDR1 is SEHNR and CDR2 is FQNEAQ (reference sequence). The CDR3 contains 14 residues. Trimming shortened V by 5 bases and J by 8 bases, and 15 bases separated the two germline ends. CDR3 region: CASSQEGLGEKLFF. The CDR3, as DNA: TGTGCCAGCAGCCAGGAGGGACTAGGGGAAAAACTGTTTTTT.

The chain has TRBV5-1 and TRBJ2-3; D is perhaps TRBD1 (5 bases). The V end lost 2 bases, the J end lost 0 bases, and 13 bases lay between the germline ends. Germline loops: CDR1 SGHRS, CDR2 YFSETQ. This CDR3 is built from 16 residues. The CDR3 DNA follows: TGCGCCAGCAGCTTTATATGGTCAGGGAGCACAGATACGCAGTATTTT. Amino acid sequence: CASSFIWSGSTDTQYF.

This chain joins TRBV20-1 and TRBJ2-3; TRBD2 might be the D (6 bases). The CDR3 totals 11 residues. Germline values: CDR1 DFQATT, CDR2 SNEGSKA (reference sequence). Trimming removed 5 bases from V and 5 bases from J, with 8 bases in between. The CDR3 bases are TGCAGTGCTCGAGCGGGAGATACGCAGTATTTT. Encoded protein: CSARAGDTQYF.

This clone came up once. The rearrangement links TRBV29-1 to TRBJ2-1, with a possible D match to TRBD2 (7 bases). The CDR3 consists of 14 residues. Germline V CDR1 and CDR2: SQVTM, ANQGSEA. The V and J ends lost 4 bases and 5 bases respectively, with 15 bases between them. The CDR3 loop is CSVGFGGRNNEQFF. CDR3 nucleotides: TGCAGCGTTGGGTTCGGGGGGCGGAACAATGAGCAGTTCTTC.

Worth noting for this clone: Germline and junction disagree at one end, which may indicate a read error. Additional DNA sequences in this sample encode the identical CDR3. The chain's CDR3 is CASSGLLRGTGELFF. The CDR3 DNA sequence: TGTGCCAGCAGTGGACTGCTCAGGGGCACCGGGGAACTGTTTTTT. The chain has TRBV2 and TRBJ2-2; D possibly corresponds to TRBD1 (6 bases). Looked up from germline, CDR1 is SNHLY and CDR2 is FYNNEI. The CDR3 runs 15 residues.

This chain connects TRBV5-5 to TRBJ2-3, with D possibly TRBD1 on 6 matching bases. The CDR3 contains 16 residues. Germline CDR1 and CDR2: SGHKS and YYEKEE (reference sequence). The V end was cut by 4 bases, the J end by 2 bases, with 17 bases between. Written as DNA, the CDR3 is TGTGCCAGCAGCACCTGGAGGCAGGGGAACACAGATACGCAGTATTTT. Its translation is CASSTWRQGNTDTQYF.

This chain connects TRBV9 to TRBJ2-1, with TRBD1 identical over 9 bases. The germline gives CDR1 SGDLS, CDR2 YYNGEE. J lost 6 bases, V lost 3 bases, and 4 bases had no gene match. This CDR3 spans 14 amino acids. CDR3 loop: CASSGWDRANEQFF. CDR3 coding DNA: TGTGCCAGCAGCGGATGGGACAGGGCCAATGAGCAGTTCTTC.

The CDR3 DNA reads as TGTGCCAGCAGCTTAAGCCAGGGGGGTTCACCCCTCCACTTT. This translates into CASSLSQGGSPLHF. The chain uses TRBV13 and TRBJ1-6, with 7 bases that match TRBD1. This CDR3 contains 14 residues. J was trimmed by 9 bases and V by 2 bases; bases with no gene match: 4. Germline V gives CDR1 PRHDT, CDR2 FYEKMQ (reference sequence).

The chain couples TRBV29-1 to TRBJ2-2; 10 bases agree with TRBD1. Germline-derived CDR1 and CDR2 are SQVTM and ANQGSEA. This CDR3 comprises 14 residues. Trimming at V came to 7 bases and at J to 5 bases, leaving 7 bases not matched to a gene. For the CDR3, the DNA is TGCAGCGGCAGACAGGGGGCGCTTACCGGGGAGCTGTTTTTT. Translation gives CSGRQGALTGELFF.

This clone has a single count. V usage is TRBV5-1 and J usage is TRBJ2-5, with 7 nucleotides matching TRBD2. V lost 4 bases, J lost 5 bases, and 14 bases stayed unmatched. The CDR3 is 16 amino acids. The germline V gene encodes CDR1 SGHRS and CDR2 YFSETQ. CDR3 coding DNA: TGCGCCAGCAGCGAACGGACTAGTCAGTTAACCGAGACCCAGTACTTC. Its translation: CASSERTSQLTETQYF.

Sample share makes this clone medium-sized. CDR3 sequence reads: CASSTPKHNEQFF. In nucleotides, the CDR3 is TGTGCCAGCAGTACGCCTAAACACAATGAGCAGTTCTTC. The rearrangement joins TRBV6-5 to TRBJ2-1; D gene unclear. Germline-derived CDR1 and CDR2 are MNHEY and SVGAGI. The CDR3 has 13 residues. V lost 5 bases and J lost 5, with 10 bases in between.

This chain connects TRBV7-8 to TRBJ1-2; no reliable D call. Looked up from germline, CDR1 is SGHVS and CDR2 is FQNEAQ. Trimming stripped 0 bases from V and 2 bases from J, with 10 bases between. The CDR3 extends over 15 amino acids. In DNA form, the CDR3 reads TGTGCCAGCAGCTTAGCGCGGGAGGTCAACTATGGCTACACCTTC. Translation: CASSLAREVNYGYTF. The full variable domain, in which reference TRBV7-8 and TRBJ1-2 provide the parts outside the CDR3, is GAGVSQSPRYKVAKRGQDVALRCDPISGHVSLFWYQQALGQGPEFLTYFQNEAQLDKSGLPSDRFFAERPEGSVSTLKIQRTQQEDSAVYLCASSLAREVNYGYTFGSGTRLTVV.

By share, this clone ranks as medium-sized (0.01 to 0.1%). The chain uses TRBV19 and TRBJ1-1, with 9 bases lining up with TRBD1. The CDR3 consists of 14 residues. Germline V gives CDR1 LNHDA, CDR2 SQIVND (reference sequence). V trimming: 3 bases; J trimming: 3 bases; junction bases outside the gene matches: 2. The CDR3 loop is CASSMWDRDTEAFF. The CDR3 DNA sequence: TGTGCCAGTAGTATGTGGGACAGGGACACTGAAGCTTTCTTT. Full variable domain (rest looked up from reference TRBV19 and TRBJ1-1): DGGITQSPKYLFRKEGQNVTLSCEQNLNHDAMYWYRQDPGQGLRLIYYSQIVNDFQKGDIAEGYSVSREKKESFPLTVTSAQKNPTAFYLCASSMWDRDTEAFFGQGTRLTVV.

The rearrangement links TRBV6-5 to TRBJ2-2, with D possibly being TRBD2 (5 bases). The length of the CDR3 is 15 residues. Trimming stripped 6 bases from V and 0 bases from J, with 11 bases between. Germline CDR1 reads MNHEY; CDR2 reads SVGAGI. The CDR3 loop is CASRPSGPNTGELFF. DNA of the CDR3: TGTGCCAGCAGACCAAGCGGACCGAACACCGGGGAGCTGTTTTTT.

This chain joins TRBV7-8 and TRBJ2-7; no clear D gene. Germline values: CDR1 SGHVS, CDR2 FQNEAQ. V lost 1 base to trimming and J lost 0 bases, with 22 bases between them. The CDR3 consists of 19 residues. As DNA, the CDR3 is TGTGCCAGCAGCTTAGAACAACCGCGTGTGAGGTACCCCTCCTACGAGCAGTACTTC. It specifies CASSLEQPRVRYPSYEQYF.

This chain connects TRBV6-1 to TRBJ2-2; D is ambiguous. Germline CDR1 and CDR2: MNHNS and SASEGT. Trimming took 8 bases from V and 4 from J, leaving 14 bases between them. The CDR3 extends over 14 amino acids. Here the CDR3 DNA reads TGTGCCAGCTGCGAGACACATTCCACCGGGGAGCTGTTTTTT. Its protein product is CASCETHSTGELFF.

The chain recombines TRBV18 with TRBJ2-7; no clear D gene. The CDR3 loop spans 11 amino acids. CDR1 is KGHSH and CDR2 is LQKENI in the germline V gene. Trimming left V 6 bases short and J 4 bases short, with 7 bases between. In DNA form, the CDR3 reads TGTGCCAGCTCCTCCTCGTACGAGCAGTACTTC. It yields the protein CASSSSYEQYF.

This chain links TRBV18 with TRBJ2-7, with unresolved D. The germline gives CDR1 KGHSH, CDR2 LQKENI. V lost 3 bases to trimming and J lost 6 bases, with 18 bases between them. The CDR3 contains 15 residues. The CDR3 DNA sequence: TGTGCCAGCTCACCGGGTGGGCCCAAAGTTGGCGAGCAGTACGTC. Protein product: CASSPGGPKVGEQYV.

This chain links TRBV19 with TRBJ1-1, with 7 positions matching TRBD1. Germline V CDR1 and CDR2: LNHDA, SQIVND (reference sequence). This CDR3 has 13 amino acids. Unmatched junction bases numbered 3, after V lost 5 bases and J lost 3 bases. The CDR3 loop is CASSPTGDTEAFF. CDR3 nucleotides: TGTGCCAGTAGTCCTACAGGGGACACTGAAGCTTTCTTT.

In its sample, this clone was seen a few times. The chain is built from TRBV6-5 and TRBJ2-7; TRBD1 matches at 9 bases. This CDR3 region has 14 residues. V lost 6 bases to trimming and J lost 0 bases; unmatched junction nucleotides: 3. Looked up from germline, CDR1 is MNHEY and CDR2 is SVGAGI. As DNA, the CDR3 is TGTGCCAGCAGACACAGGGGGCGCTCCTACGAGCAGTACTTC. Its translation is CASRHRGRSYEQYF.

The chain links TRBV10-1 to TRBJ2-1; 13 positions match TRBD2. The CDR3 spans 17 residues. Trimming removed 7 bases from V and 7 bases from J; junction bases left unmatched: 13. CDR1 and CDR2 (germline): WNHNN, SYGVQD (reference sequence). CDR3 protein: CASTEGLAGKNGNEQFF. CDR3 sequence (DNA): TGCGCCAGCACCGAGGGACTAGCGGGAAAGAATGGGAATGAGCAGTTCTTC.